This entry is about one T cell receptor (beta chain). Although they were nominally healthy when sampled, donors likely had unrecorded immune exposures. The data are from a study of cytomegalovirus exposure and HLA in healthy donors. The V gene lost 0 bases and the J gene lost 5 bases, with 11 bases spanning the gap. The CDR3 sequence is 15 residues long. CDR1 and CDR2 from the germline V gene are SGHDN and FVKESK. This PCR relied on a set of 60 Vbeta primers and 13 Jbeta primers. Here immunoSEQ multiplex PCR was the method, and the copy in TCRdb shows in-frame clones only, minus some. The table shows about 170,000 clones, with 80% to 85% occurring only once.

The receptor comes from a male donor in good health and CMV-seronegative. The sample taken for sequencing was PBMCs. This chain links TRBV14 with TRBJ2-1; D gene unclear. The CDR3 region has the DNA TGTGCCAGCAGCCAAGAACCCCGCGGAGACAATGAGCAGTTCTTC. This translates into CASSQEPRGDNEQFF.